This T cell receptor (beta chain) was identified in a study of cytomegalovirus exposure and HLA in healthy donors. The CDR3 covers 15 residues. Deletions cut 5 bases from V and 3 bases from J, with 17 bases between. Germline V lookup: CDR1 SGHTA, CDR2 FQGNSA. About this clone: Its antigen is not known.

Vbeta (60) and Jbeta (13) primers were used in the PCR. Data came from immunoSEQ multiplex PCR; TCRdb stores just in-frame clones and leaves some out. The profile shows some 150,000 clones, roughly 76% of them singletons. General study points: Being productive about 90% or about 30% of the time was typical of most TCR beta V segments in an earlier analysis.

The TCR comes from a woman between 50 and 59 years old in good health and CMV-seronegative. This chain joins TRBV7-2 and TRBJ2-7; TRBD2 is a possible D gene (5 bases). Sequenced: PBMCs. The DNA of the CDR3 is TGTGCCAGCAGCGCCCTGGCGGGCACTTTCTACGAGCAGTACTTC. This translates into CASSALAGTFYEQYF.